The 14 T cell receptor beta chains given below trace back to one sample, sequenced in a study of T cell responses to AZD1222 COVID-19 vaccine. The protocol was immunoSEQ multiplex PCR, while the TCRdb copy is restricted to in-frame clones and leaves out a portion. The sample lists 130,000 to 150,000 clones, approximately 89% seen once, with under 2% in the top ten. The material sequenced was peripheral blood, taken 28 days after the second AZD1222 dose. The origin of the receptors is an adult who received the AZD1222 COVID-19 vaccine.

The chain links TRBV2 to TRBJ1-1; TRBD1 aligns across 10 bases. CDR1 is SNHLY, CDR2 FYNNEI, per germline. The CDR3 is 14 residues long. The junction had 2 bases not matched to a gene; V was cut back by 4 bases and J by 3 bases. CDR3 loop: CASSAGTGDTEAFF. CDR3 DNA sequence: TGTGCCAGCAGTGCCGGGACAGGGGACACTGAAGCTTTCTTT.

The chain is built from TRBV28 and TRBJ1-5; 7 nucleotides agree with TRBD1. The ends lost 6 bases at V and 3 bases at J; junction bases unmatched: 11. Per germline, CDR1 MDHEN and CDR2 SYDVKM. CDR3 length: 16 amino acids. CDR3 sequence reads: CASRARAGGYNQPQHF. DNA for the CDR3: TGTGCCAGCAGGGCCCGGGCAGGGGGTTACAATCAGCCCCAGCATTTT.

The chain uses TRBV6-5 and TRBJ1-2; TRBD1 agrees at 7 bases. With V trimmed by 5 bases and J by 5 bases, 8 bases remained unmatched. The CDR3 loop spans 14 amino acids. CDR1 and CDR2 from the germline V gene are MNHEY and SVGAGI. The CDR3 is CASSLQTGTYGYTF. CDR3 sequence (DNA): TGTGCCAGCAGTCTCCAGACAGGGACGTATGGCTACACCTTC.

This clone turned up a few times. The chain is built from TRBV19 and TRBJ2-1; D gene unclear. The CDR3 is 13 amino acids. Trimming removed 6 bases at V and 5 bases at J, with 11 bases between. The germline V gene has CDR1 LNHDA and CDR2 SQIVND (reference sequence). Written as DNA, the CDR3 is TGTGCCAGTAGGTCCGGGCCAAACAATGAGCAGTTCTTC. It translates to CASRSGPNNEQFF. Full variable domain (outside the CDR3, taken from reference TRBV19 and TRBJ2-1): DGGITQSPKYLFRKEGQNVTLSCEQNLNHDAMYWYRQDPGQGLRLIYYSQIVNDFQKGDIAEGYSVSREKKESFPLTVTSAQKNPTAFYLCASRSGPNNEQFFGPGTRLTVL.

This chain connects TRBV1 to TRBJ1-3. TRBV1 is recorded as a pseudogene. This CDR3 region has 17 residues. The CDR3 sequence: CTSSQAPHRGQGNTIYF. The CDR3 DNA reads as TGCACCAGCAGCCAAGCACCCCATCGGGGGCAAGGAAACACCATATATTTT.

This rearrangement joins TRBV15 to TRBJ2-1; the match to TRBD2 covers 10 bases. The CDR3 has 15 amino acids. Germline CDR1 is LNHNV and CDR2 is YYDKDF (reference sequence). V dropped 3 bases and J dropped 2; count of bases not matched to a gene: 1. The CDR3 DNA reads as TGTGCCACCAGCAGGACTAGCGGGCCCTACAATGAGCAGTTCTTC. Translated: CATSRTSGPYNEQFF.

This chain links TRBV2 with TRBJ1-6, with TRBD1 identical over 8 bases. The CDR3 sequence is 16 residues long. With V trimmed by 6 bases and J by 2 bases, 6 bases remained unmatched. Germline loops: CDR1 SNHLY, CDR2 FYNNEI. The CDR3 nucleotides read TGTGCCAGCAGGGGAGACAGGGGCGCCTATAATTCACCCCTCCACTTT. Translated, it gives CASRGDRGAYNSPLHF.

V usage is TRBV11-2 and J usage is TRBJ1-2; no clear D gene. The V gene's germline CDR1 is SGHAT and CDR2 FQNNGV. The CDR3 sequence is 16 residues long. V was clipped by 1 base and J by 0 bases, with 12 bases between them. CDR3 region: CASSLVPNSANYGYTF. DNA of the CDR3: TGTGCCAGCAGCTTAGTGCCTAACTCAGCTAACTATGGCTACACCTTC.

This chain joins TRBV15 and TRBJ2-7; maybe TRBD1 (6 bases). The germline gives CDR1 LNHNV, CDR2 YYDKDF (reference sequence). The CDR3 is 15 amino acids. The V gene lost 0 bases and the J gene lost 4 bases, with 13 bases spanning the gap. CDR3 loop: CATSRDRLTGYEQYF. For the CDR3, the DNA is TGTGCCACCAGCAGAGATAGGTTGACAGGTTACGAGCAGTACTTC. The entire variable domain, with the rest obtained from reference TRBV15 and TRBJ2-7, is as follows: DAMVIQNPRYQVTQFGKPVTLSCSQTLNHNVMYWYQQKSSQAPKLLFHYYDKDFNNEADTPDNFQSRRPNTSFCFLDIRSPGLGDTAMYLCATSRDRLTGYEQYFGPGTRLTVT.

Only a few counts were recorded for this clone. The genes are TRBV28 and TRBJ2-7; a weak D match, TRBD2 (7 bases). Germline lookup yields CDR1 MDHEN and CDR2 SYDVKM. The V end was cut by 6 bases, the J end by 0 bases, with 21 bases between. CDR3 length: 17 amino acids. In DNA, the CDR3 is TGTGCCAGCAGAGTAGGGGGGGTGAGTGTGCACTCCTACGAGCAGTACTTC. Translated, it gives CASRVGGVSVHSYEQYF. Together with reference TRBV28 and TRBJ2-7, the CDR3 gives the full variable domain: DVKVTQSSRYLVKRTGEKVFLECVQDMDHENMFWYRQDPGLGLRLIYFSYDVKMKEKGDIPEGYSVSREKKERFSLILESASTNQTSMYLCASRVGGVSVHSYEQYFGPGTRLTVT.

CDR3 in DNA: TGTGCCAGCAGTCCAACGACAGGGATCAATGAGCAGTTCTTC. Translating gives CASSPTTGINEQFF. The chain uses TRBV27 and TRBJ2-1; 7 bases are a match to TRBD1. Losses at the gene ends were 5 bases for V and 6 bases for J; bases not matched to a gene: 7. Germline lookup yields CDR1 MNHEY and CDR2 SMNVEV (reference sequence). There are 14 residues in the CDR3.

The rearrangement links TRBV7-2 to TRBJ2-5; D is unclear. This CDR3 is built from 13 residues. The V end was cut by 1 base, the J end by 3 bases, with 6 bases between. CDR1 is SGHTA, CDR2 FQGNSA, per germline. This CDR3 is CASSLDVEETQYF. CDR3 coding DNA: TGTGCCAGCAGCTTAGACGTGGAAGAGACCCAGTACTTC.

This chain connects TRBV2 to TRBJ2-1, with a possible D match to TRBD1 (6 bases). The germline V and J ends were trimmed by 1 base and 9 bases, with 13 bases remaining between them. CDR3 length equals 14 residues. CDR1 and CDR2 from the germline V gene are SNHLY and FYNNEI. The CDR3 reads CASSEGRGWSEQFF. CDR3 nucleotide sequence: TGTGCCAGCAGTGAAGGCAGGGGATGGAGTGAGCAGTTCTTC.

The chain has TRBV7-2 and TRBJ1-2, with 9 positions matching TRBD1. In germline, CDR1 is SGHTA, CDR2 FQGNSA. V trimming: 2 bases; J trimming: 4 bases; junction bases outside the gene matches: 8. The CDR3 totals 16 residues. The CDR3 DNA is TGTGCCAGCAGCTTAATAGTGACAGGGGGAGGCTATGGCTACACCTTC. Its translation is CASSLIVTGGGYGYTF.